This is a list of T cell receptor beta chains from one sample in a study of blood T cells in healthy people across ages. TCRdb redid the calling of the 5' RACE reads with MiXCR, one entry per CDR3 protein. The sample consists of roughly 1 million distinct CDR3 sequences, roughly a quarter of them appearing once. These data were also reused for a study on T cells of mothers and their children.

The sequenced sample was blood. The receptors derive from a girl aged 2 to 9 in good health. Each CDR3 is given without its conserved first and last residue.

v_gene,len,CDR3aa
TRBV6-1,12,ASSTGRGAYEQY
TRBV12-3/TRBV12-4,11,ASSLYSPNIQY
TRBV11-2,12,ASSLGGSRYEQC
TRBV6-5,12,ASSSGPTGSPLH
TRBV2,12,ASSEGQGAHSYT
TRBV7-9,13,ASSLEGWGDNEQF
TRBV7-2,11,ASSADRVDEQF
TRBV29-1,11,SVGLAGGNEQF
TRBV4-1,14,ASSQDLTSGVWEQF
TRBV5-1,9,ASNLGLEAF
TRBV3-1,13,ASSQAASGSPGQY
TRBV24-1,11,ATTGGGYNEQF
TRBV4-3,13,ASSQDPGSGQPQH
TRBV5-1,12,ASSIGTGNYEQY
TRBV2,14,ASKSVPGRRLGEQY
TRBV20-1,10,SATDRNTEAF
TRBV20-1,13,SARGDRGESYEQY
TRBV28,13,ASSLLGQGTYEQY
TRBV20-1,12,SASRTANTGELL
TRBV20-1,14,SANRPSAFGEETQY
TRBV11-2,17,ASSGDGGYLDYFQETQY
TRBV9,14,ASSSGLASGTDTQY
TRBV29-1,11,SVLDSYTDTQY
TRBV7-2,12,ASNLGVLRETQY
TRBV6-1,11,ASSADRFYEQY
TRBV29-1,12,SVPGYPGNLEAF
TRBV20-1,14,SARDSGTGLTDTQY
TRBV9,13,ASSSSGGELGEQY
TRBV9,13,ASSRSWGSNQPQH
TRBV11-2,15,ASSDDSTGQGFRKLF
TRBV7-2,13,ASSLSIQLTDTQY
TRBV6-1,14,AVQDLDRGPAETQY
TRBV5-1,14,ASSPPAGTSYNEQF
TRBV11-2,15,ASSSPIRGRVKNIQY
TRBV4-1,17,ASSQDRIRGRYSGNTIY
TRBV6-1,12,ASKGPGGIGEQF